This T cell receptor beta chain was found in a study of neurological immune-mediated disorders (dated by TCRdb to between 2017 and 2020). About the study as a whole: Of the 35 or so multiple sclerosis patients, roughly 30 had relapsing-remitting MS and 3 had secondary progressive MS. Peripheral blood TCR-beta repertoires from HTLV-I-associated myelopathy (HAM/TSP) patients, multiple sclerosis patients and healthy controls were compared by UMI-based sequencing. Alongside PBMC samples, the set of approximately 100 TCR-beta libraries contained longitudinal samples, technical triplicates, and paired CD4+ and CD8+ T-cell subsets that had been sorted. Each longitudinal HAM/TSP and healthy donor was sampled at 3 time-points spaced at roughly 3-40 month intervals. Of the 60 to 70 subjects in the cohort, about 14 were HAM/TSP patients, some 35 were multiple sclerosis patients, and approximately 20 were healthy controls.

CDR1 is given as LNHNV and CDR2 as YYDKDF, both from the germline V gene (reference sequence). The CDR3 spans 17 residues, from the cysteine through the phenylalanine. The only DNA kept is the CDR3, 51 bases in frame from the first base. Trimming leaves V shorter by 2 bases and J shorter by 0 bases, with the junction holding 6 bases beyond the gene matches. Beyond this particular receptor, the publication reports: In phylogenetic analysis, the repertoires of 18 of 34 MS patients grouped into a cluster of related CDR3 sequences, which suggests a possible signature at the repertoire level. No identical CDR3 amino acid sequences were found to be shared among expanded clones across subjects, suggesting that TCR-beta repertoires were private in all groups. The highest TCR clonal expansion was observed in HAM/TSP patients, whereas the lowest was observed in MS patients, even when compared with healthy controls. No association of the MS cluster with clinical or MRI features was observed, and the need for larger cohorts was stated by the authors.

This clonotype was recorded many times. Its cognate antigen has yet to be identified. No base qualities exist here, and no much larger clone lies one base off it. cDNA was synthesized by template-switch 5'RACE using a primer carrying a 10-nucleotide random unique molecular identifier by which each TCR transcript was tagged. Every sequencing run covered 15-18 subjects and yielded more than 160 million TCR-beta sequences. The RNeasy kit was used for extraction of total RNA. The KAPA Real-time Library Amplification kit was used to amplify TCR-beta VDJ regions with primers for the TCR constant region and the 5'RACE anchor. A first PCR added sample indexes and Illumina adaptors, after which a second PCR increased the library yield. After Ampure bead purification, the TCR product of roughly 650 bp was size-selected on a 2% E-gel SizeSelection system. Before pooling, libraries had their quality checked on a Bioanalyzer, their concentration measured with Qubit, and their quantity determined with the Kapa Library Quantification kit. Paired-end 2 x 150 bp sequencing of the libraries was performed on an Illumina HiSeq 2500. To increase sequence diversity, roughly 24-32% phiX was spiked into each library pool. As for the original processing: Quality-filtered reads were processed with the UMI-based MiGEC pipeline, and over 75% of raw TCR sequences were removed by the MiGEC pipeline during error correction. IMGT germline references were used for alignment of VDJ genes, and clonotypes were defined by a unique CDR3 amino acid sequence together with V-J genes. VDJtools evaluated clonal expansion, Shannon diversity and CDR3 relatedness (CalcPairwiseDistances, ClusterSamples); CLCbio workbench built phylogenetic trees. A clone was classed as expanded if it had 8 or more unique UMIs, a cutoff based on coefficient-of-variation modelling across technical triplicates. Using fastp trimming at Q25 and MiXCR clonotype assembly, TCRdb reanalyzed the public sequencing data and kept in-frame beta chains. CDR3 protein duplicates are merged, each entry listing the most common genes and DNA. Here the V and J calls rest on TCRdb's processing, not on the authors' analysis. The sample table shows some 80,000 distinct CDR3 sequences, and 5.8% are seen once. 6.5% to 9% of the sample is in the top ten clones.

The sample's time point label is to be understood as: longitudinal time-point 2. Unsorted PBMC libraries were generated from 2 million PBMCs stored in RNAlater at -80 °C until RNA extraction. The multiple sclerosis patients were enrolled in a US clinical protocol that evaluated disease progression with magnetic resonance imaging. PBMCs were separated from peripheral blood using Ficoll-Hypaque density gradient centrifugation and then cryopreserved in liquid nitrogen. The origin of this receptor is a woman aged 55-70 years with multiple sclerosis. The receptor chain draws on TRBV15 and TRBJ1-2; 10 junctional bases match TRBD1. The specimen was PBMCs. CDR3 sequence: CATSRPDRGPSNYGYTF. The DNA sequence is TGTGCCACCAGCAGACCCGACAGGGGGCCGTCTAACTATGGCTACACCTTC.